This TCR beta chain comes out of a study of T cell changes during pregnancy in multiple sclerosis. Generated by immunoSEQ multiplex PCR, the TCRdb table keeps only in-frame clones and is missing some. The sample lists around 37,000 clones; over 80% were seen once. The germline CDR1 and CDR2 sequences are SGHDN and FVKESK. The V gene end was trimmed by 3 bases and the J gene end by 10 bases; junction bases not matched to a gene: 11. The length of the CDR3 is 15 residues. The sequences come from CD8+ T cells from peripheral blood mononuclear cells, collected before pregnancy. This clonotype was sampled from a female donor with multiple sclerosis, enrolled in a pregnancy study. The V gene is TRBV14, the J gene TRBJ2-1; 8 bases line up with TRBD1. The CDR3 protein is CASSHLGQGGGEQFF. The CDR3 DNA is TGTGCCAGCAGCCACCTAGGACAGGGAGGAGGAGAGCAGTTCTTC.